Shown below are 4 T cell receptor beta chains from a single sample sequenced in a study of T cell clonotyping in hematopoietic cell transplantation. Only in-frame clones appear in the TCRdb table, and some are missing; sequencing was by immunoSEQ multiplex PCR. The sample carries some 40,000 clones, 85% to 95% recorded once. The sample consisted of peripheral blood mononuclear cells. These TCRs come from a woman aged 45 to 65 in good health. Some clones in this sample may be carry-over from other donors' samples.

The chain recombines TRBV11-3 with TRBJ2-2; D tentatively fits TRBD1 or TRBD2 (5 bases each). This CDR3 is 16 amino acids long. Germline CDR1 and CDR2: SGHNT and YENEEA. The V gene lost 5 bases and the J gene lost 6 bases, with 19 bases spanning the gap. In nucleotides, the CDR3 is TGTGCCAGCAGCCAAACCGGGACGGTAAACGCCGGGGAGCTGTTTTTT. It codes for CASSQTGTVNAGELFF.

This clone appeared a single time. The rearrangement uses TRBV7-2 and TRBJ2-5, with no clear D. Trimming pared 5 bases from V and 3 bases from J, leaving 10 bases between. This CDR3 region has 13 residues. The germline gives CDR1 SGHTA, CDR2 FQGNSA. CDR3 sequence: CASSPLVEETQYF. The CDR3 DNA is TGTGCCAGCAGCCCCCTGGTGGAAGAGACCCAGTACTTC.

This chain uses TRBV6-1 with TRBJ1-4; tentative D call: TRBD1 (6 bases). The V end was cut by 3 bases, the J end by 6 bases, with 11 bases between. CDR3 length equals 14 residues. The germline V gene encodes CDR1 MNHNS and CDR2 SASEGT. CDR3: CASSDWGLDEKLFF. The CDR3 DNA is TGTGCCAGCAGTGATTGGGGGCTCGATGAAAAACTGTTTTTT.

This chain uses TRBV28 with TRBJ2-7, with 10 positions matching TRBD2. Losses at the gene ends were 6 bases for V and 6 bases for J; bases not matched to a gene: 11. CDR1 is MDHEN, CDR2 SYDVKM, per germline. The CDR3 loop spans 15 amino acids. The CDR3 spells CASSSPGTSAVEQYF. As DNA, the CDR3 is TGTGCCAGCAGCTCACCTGGGACTAGCGCGGTCGAGCAGTACTTC.